This T cell receptor (beta chain) was observed in a study of control samples from healthy donors and cancer patients (dated by TCRdb to 2018 to 2020). The germline V end is reduced by 4 bases and the J end by 4 bases; junction bases left unmatched: 4. Taken from the germline V gene (reference sequence), the CDR1 and CDR2 loops are LNHDA and SQIVND. Reading from cysteine to phenylalanine, the CDR3 counts 15 amino acids. Only the CDR3 region is kept as DNA, spanning 45 bases read in frame from base 1. Comments on this clone: Its antigen is not yet known. No quality values exist for individual bases; no much larger clone is one base distant.

The library came from the immunoSEQ multiplex PCR assay. TCRdb's version of the immuneACCESS table is confined to in-frame rearrangements and falls short of the full clone set. An unresolved V gene accounts for under half of the shortfall where checked; the remainder is of unknown origin. Counted in this sample were 150,000 to 200,000 clones; about 93% of them appeared once. Of the sample, over 4% is held by the ten largest clones. This TCR was recovered from a woman aged 55 to 70 in good health. The sample taken for sequencing was blood. This sequence uses TRBV19 and TRBJ2-2; 9 nucleotides in the junction match TRBD2. The CDR3 protein: CASSSGGATTGELFF. The nucleotide sequence is given as TGTGCCAGTAGTAGCGGGGGGGCAACCACCGGGGAGCTGTTTTTT.